Below, 23 T cell receptor beta chains from the same sample are listed, as sequenced in a study of T-cell reconstitution after alpha-beta-depleted transplantation in children. Library preparation (for TCRbeta) was performed with unique molecular identifiers. Via MiXCR, TCRdb re-called the PCR reads, giving one row per CDR3 protein. The table shows about 510,000 distinct CDR3 sequences, with about 10% occurring only once. The material sequenced was PBMCs, mostly from graft donor cells, taken 180 days after TCRalphabeta/CD19-depleted stem cell transplant. The receptors come from a female patient aged 2-15 years who had a stem cell transplant for aplastic anemia, so the T cells may come from the graft donor.

This chain uses TRBV5-6 with TRBJ2-2; 7 bases line up with TRBD1. This CDR3 has 16 residues. J was trimmed by 3 bases and V by 4 bases; bases with no gene match: 9. CDR1 and CDR2 from the germline V gene are SGHDT and YYEEEE. CDR3 amino acids: CASSPYVDRDTGELFF. Here the CDR3 DNA reads TGTGCCAGCAGCCCATACGTCGACAGGGACACCGGGGAGCTGTTTTTT.

This clonotype occurred many times. V gene TRBV29-1 combines with J gene TRBJ2-1; 7 bases are shared with TRBD2. Germline V CDR1 and CDR2: SQVTM, ANQGSEA. This CDR3 has 14 amino acids. Trimming cost V 4 bases and J 1 base; bases outside gene matches: 4. CDR3 sequence: CSVGPSGSYNEQFF. The CDR3 DNA follows: TGCAGCGTTGGGCCTAGCGGATCCTACAATGAGCAGTTCTTC.

Worth noting for this clonotype: This is likely a read error, given that the CDR3 carries no conserved phenylalanine or tryptophan at its end. J is TRBJ1-6 and V is TRBV28; TRBD1 is a possible D gene (5 bases). CDR1 is MDHEN, CDR2 SYDVKM, per germline. V was pared by 4 bases and J by 10 bases, with 14 bases between. This CDR3 is built from 14 residues. This CDR3 is CASSSGTRVSPLHL. CDR3 nucleotides: TGTGCCAGCAGTTCCGGGACTCGGGTGTCACCCCTCCACTTA.

This clonotype was observed a few times. The chain joins TRBV4-1 to TRBJ2-1, with TRBD2 identical over 13 bases. V dropped 0 bases and J dropped 5; count of bases not matched to a gene: 7. The V gene's germline CDR1 is MGHRA and CDR2 YSYEKL. CDR3 size: 18 residues. CDR3 DNA sequence: TGCGCCAGCAGCCAAGAAGGAAGGACTAGCGGGAGAGACAATGAGCAGTTCTTC. Protein product: CASSQEGRTSGRDNEQFF.

This clonotype appeared once. This chain uses TRBV5-1 with TRBJ2-1, with 8 bases that match TRBD2. The ends lost 2 bases at V and 0 bases at J; junction bases unmatched: 7. This CDR3 has 17 amino acids. Germline CDR1 SGHRS, CDR2 YFSETQ. The CDR3 DNA sequence: TGCGCCAGCAGCTTCAGGGTAGCGGGGAGCTCCTACAATGAGCAGTTCTTC. Translating it yields CASSFRVAGSSYNEQFF.

The gene calls are TRBV5-1 and TRBJ1-5; 8 nucleotides match TRBD1. V lost 1 base, J lost 1 base, and 13 bases stayed unmatched. The germline V gene encodes CDR1 SGHRS and CDR2 YFSETQ. CDR3 length equals 19 residues. CDR3 in amino acids: CASSLLAGGRYYSNQPQHF. Written as DNA, the CDR3 is TGCGCCAGCAGCTTGTTAGCAGGGGGCCGATATTACAGCAATCAGCCCCAGCATTTT.

In this sample, this clonotype turned up a few times. The chain carries TRBV4-2 and TRBJ1-1; D is unresolved. The CDR3 is 13 amino acids. CDR1 and CDR2 from the germline V gene are LGHNA and YNFKEQ. The ends were cut back, 0 bases at V and 4 bases at J, with 6 bases in the middle. CDR3 DNA sequence: TGTGCCAGCAGCCAAGATTGGTTCACTGAAGCTTTCTTT. It specifies CASSQDWFTEAFF.

The chain uses TRBV4-3 and TRBJ2-5, with 13 nucleotides matching TRBD2. Germline CDR1 is LGHNA and CDR2 is YSLEER. The CDR3 spans 18 residues. V shed 0 bases and J 0 bases; nucleotides not matched to a gene: 4. CDR3 protein: CASSQEIGLAGDQETQYF. CDR3 coding DNA: TGCGCCAGCAGCCAAGAAATCGGACTAGCGGGGGACCAAGAGACCCAGTACTTC.

A few counts support this clonotype. The rearrangement uses TRBV20-1 and TRBJ2-5, with D possibly TRBD2 on 5 matching bases. Germline V gene lookup returns CDR1 DFQATT and CDR2 SNEGSKA (reference sequence). Trimming shortened V by 2 bases and J by 5 bases, and 15 bases separated the two germline ends. The CDR3 loop spans 14 amino acids. The CDR3 DNA is TGCAGTGCTAGAAAGGGAGAGGGTGGGGAGACCCAGTACTTC. Translated: CSARKGEGGETQYF.

This clonotype was detected only a few times. The V and J genes are TRBV4-2 and TRBJ1-2; a weak D match, TRBD1 (6 bases). Trimming removed 2 bases at V and 2 bases at J, with 9 bases between. There are 14 residues in the CDR3. Germline lookup yields CDR1 LGHNA and CDR2 YNFKEQ. In DNA form, the CDR3 reads TGTGCCAGCAGCCAAATCAGGGGAAACTATGGCTACACCTTC. The encoded protein is CASSQIRGNYGYTF.

This clonotype was seen only a few times. CDR3 amino acids: CSATPVSNQPQHF. For the CDR3, the DNA is TGCAGTGCTACCCCGGTTAGCAATCAGCCCCAGCATTTT. The chain recombines TRBV20-1 with TRBJ1-5, with D hard to call. V dropped 4 bases and J dropped 0 bases, with 7 bases sitting between them. Per germline, CDR1 DFQATT and CDR2 SNEGSKA (reference sequence). This CDR3 is built from 13 residues.

This clonotype has just a few counts. The chain has TRBV29-1 and TRBJ2-7; D is ambiguous. Trimming pared 4 bases from V and 6 bases from J, leaving 13 bases between. Germline lookup yields CDR1 SQVTM and CDR2 ANQGSEA. CDR3 length: 12 amino acids. CDR3 DNA sequence: TGCAGCGTTGCGAGGCATGGTGGCGAGCAGTACGTC. The encoded protein is CSVARHGGEQYV.

There are many counts of this clonotype. The CDR3 loop is CASGLVPTGANTGELFF. The DNA for the CDR3 is TGTGCTAGTGGTTTGGTACCAACAGGGGCGAACACCGGGGAGCTGTTTTTT. The chain has TRBV12-5 and TRBJ2-2, with 7 positions matching TRBD1. The germline gives CDR1 LGHNT, CDR2 FRNRAP. This CDR3 region has 17 residues. Losses at the gene ends were 0 bases for V and 0 bases for J; bases not matched to a gene: 4.

This clonotype was seen ten or more times. The V and J genes are TRBV7-6 and TRBJ1-1, with a weak D call TRBD1 (6 bases). Germline V lookup: CDR1 SGHVS, CDR2 FNYEAQ. Trimming removed 4 bases at V and 5 bases at J, with 20 bases between. The CDR3 totals 16 residues. CDR3 amino acids: CASSSTPRQVLTEAFF. In DNA, the CDR3 is TGTGCCAGCAGCTCGACCCCCAGACAGGTGCTAACTGAAGCTTTCTTT.

The rearrangement links TRBV12-3 or TRBV12-4 to TRBJ2-1, with D perhaps being TRBD1 or TRBD2 (5 bases each). V lost 1 base and J lost 0, with 16 bases in between. The CDR3 has 18 amino acids. The CDR3 DNA follows: TGTGCCAGCAGTTTAGTGCCTCGGGGCCGGAGCTCCTACAATGAGCAGTTCTTC. It yields the protein CASSLVPRGRSSYNEQFF.

This rearrangement joins TRBV20-1 to TRBJ1-1; possible D gene TRBD1, 5 bases. The CDR3 consists of 14 residues. Germline CDR1 reads DFQATT; CDR2 reads SNEGSKA (reference sequence). The V and J ends lost 3 bases and 4 bases respectively, with 15 bases between them. As DNA, the CDR3 is TGCAGTGCTAGGCCGCCAGGGAGGTTCACTGAAGCTTTCTTT. It encodes CSARPPGRFTEAFF.

The chain uses TRBV24-1 and TRBJ2-1; D ambiguous. The CDR3 covers 13 residues. The V gene's germline CDR1 is KGHDR and CDR2 SFDVKD. Trimming took 6 bases from V and 6 from J, leaving 11 bases between them. The CDR3 spells CATSQPRPNEQFF. In DNA, the CDR3 is TGTGCCACCAGTCAACCGAGACCCAATGAGCAGTTCTTC.

The table lists this clonotype with a few counts. DNA for the CDR3: TGTGCCAGCAGCTTCCGGGACAGGGGATTCGATGAGCAGTTCTTC. Translation: CASSFRDRGFDEQFF. V usage is TRBV7-9 and J usage is TRBJ2-1, with 10 bases fitting TRBD1. Trimming cost V 3 bases and J 8 bases; bases outside gene matches: 7. Germline V gene data show CDR1 as SEHNR and CDR2 as FQNEAQ (reference sequence). This CDR3 has 15 residues.

The rearrangement links TRBV11-3 to TRBJ2-2, with 9 bases fitting TRBD2. CDR1 and CDR2 (germline): SGHNT, YENEEA. The CDR3 is 16 residues long. V shed 4 bases and J 3 bases; nucleotides not matched to a gene: 6. The CDR3 is CASSSVSGSYTGELFF. CDR3 nucleotides: TGTGCCAGCAGCTCCGTTAGCGGGAGCTACACCGGGGAGCTGTTTTTT.

This clonotype was seen more than once but under ten times. CDR3 region: CASNFLAGSTDTQYF. The CDR3 nucleotides are TGCGCCAGCAACTTCTTGGCGGGAAGCACAGATACGCAGTATTTT. The chain has TRBV4-3 and TRBJ2-3; D might be TRBD2 (6 bases). Between the trimmed V and J ends, which lost 7 bases and 0 bases, there was a span of 14 bases. This CDR3 has 15 amino acids. Germline CDR1 reads LGHNA; CDR2 reads YSLEER.

To note about this clonotype: A junction boundary mismatches the germline segment, possibly from a read error. J is TRBJ2-1 and V is TRBV2, with 8 positions matching TRBD2. Looked up from germline, CDR1 is SNHLY and CDR2 is FYNNEI. This CDR3 region has 19 residues. The CDR3 sequence is CAISPSGRGDFGGVDEQFF. The CDR3 DNA reads TGTGCCATCAGTCCTAGCGGTCGTGGGGACTTCGGGGGGGTAGATGAGCAGTTCTTC.

The chain employs TRBV5-6 and TRBJ2-7; D might be TRBD1 (6 bases). V shed 1 base and J shed 4 bases, with 15 bases lying between them. The CDR3 runs 15 residues. Germline CDR1 and CDR2: SGHDT and YYEEEE. The CDR3 here is CASSLWQGCPYEQYF. The CDR3 DNA reads as TGTGCCAGCAGCTTGTGGCAGGGGTGCCCATACGAGCAGTACTTC.

This clonotype was detected a few times. V is TRBV12-3 or TRBV12-4 and J is TRBJ1-5, with 8 positions matching TRBD1. The CDR3 is 13 amino acids. After removal of 5 bases from V and 5 bases from J, the junction contained 2 bases not matched to a gene. The CDR3, as DNA: TGTGCCAGCAGTAAGGGACAGGATCAGCCCCAGCATTTT. Translation: CASSKGQDQPQHF.